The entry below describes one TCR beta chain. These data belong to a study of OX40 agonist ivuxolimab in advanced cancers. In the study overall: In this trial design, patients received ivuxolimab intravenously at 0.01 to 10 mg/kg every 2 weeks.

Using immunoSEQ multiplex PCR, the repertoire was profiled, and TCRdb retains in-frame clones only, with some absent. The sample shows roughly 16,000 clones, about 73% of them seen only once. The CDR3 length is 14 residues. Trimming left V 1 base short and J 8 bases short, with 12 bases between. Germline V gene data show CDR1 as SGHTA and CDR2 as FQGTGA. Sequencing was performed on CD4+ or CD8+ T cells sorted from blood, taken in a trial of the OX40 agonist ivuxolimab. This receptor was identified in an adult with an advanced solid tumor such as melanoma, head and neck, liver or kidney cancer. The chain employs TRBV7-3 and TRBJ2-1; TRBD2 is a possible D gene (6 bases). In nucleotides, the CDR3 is TGTGCCAGCAGCTTAATCGGGAGCAACGATGAGCAGTTCTTC. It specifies CASSLIGSNDEQFF.